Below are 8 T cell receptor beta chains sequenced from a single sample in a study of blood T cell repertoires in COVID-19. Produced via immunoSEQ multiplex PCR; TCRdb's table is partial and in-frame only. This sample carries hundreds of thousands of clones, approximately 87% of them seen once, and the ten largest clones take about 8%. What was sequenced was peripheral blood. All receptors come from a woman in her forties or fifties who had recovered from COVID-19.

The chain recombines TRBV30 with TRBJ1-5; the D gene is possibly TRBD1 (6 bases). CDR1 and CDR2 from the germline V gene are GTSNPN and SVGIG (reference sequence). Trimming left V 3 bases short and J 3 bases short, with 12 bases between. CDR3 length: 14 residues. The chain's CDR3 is CAWSTGNLNQPQHF. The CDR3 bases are TGTGCCTGGAGCACAGGGAACCTCAATCAGCCCCAGCATTTT.

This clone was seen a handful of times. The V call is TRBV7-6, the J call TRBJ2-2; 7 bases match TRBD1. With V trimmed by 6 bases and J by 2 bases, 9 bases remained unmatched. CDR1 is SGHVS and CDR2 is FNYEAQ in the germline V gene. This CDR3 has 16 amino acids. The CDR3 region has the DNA TGTGCCAGCAGGCCCCCCGGGACAGCTAACACCGGGGAGCTGTTTTTT. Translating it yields CASRPPGTANTGELFF.

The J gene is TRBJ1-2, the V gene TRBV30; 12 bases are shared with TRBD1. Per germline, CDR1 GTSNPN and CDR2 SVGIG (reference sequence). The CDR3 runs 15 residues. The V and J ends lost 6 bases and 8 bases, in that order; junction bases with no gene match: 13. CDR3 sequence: CACPTPGTGGGGYTF. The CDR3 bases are TGTGCCTGTCCGACCCCGGGGACAGGGGGCGGAGGCTACACCTTC.

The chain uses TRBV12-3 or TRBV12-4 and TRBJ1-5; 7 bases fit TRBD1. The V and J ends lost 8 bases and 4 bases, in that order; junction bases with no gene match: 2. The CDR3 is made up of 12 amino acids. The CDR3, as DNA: TGTGCCAGCCAGGGGGTAAATCAGCCCCAGCATTTT. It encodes CASQGVNQPQHF.

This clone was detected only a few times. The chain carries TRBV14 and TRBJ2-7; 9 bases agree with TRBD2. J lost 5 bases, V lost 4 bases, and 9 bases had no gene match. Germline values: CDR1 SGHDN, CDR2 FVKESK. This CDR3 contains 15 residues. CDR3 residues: CASSPQGGRDHEQYF. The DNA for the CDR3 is TGTGCCAGCAGCCCCCAGGGCGGGAGGGACCACGAGCAGTACTTC.

DNA of the CDR3: TGTGCCAGCACCCTAGGACTAGCGGGAGGAGGGTTTAATGAGCAGTTCTTC. Its protein is CASTLGLAGGGFNEQFF. The genes are TRBV7-2 and TRBJ2-1; the match to TRBD2 covers 14 bases. V shed 7 bases, J shed 7 bases, and the junction held 12 bases outside the gene matches. The germline V gene encodes CDR1 SGHTA and CDR2 FQGNSA. The CDR3 spans 17 residues.

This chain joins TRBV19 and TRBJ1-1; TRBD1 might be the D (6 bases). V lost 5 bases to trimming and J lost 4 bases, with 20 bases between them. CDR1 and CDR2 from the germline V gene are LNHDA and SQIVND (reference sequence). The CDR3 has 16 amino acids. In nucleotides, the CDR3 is TGTGCCAGTAGTGTCGACAGGTCCTCTTTTGGCACTGAAGCTTTCTTT. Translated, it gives CASSVDRSSFGTEAFF. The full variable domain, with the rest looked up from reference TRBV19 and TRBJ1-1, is DGGITQSPKYLFRKEGQNVTLSCEQNLNHDAMYWYRQDPGQGLRLIYYSQIVNDFQKGDIAEGYSVSREKKESFPLTVTSAQKNPTAFYLCASSVDRSSFGTEAFFGQGTRLTVV.

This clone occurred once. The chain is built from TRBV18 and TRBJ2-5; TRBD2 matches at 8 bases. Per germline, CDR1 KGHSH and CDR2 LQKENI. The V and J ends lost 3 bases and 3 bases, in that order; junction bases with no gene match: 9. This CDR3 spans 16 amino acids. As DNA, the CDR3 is TGTGCCAGCTCACCGGGCGGGAGGAGATTTAAAGAGACCCAGTACTTC. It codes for CASSPGGRRFKETQYF.